The 3 T cell receptor beta chains reported below all come from one sample, sequenced in a study of CD8+CD57+ T cells in acquired aplastic anemia. Genomic DNA, serving as template, underwent TCR beta VDJ and CDR3 profiling. TCRdb recomputed calls from the reads with MiXCR, one row per CDR3 protein. The sample consists of a few hundred thousand distinct CDR3 sequences, around 60% of them appearing once. The sequenced sample was sorted CD4+, CD8+, or CD8+CD57+ T cells (not recorded which) from PBMCs. Receptor source: a human donor in good health.

This chain links TRBV29-1 with TRBJ1-4; tentatively, D is TRBD1 (6 bases). The CDR3 runs to 14 residues. Germline V gene lookup returns CDR1 SQVTM and CDR2 ANQGSEA. In DNA form, the CDR3 reads TGCAGTGCAGTCGACAGGCTCTTTAATGAAAAACTGTTTTTT. It specifies CSAVDRLFNEKLFF.

The chain has TRBV7-2 and TRBJ2-2; no clear D. V dropped 2 bases and J dropped 4 bases, with 5 bases sitting between them. This CDR3 is built from 13 residues. Germline-derived CDR1 and CDR2 are SGHTA and FQGNSA. The CDR3 protein is CASSLIITGELFF. The CDR3 coding sequence is TGTGCCAGCAGCTTAATCATCACCGGGGAGCTGTTTTTT.

This clonotype was seen a handful of times. One junction end disagrees with the germline gene, perhaps due to a read error. The V gene is TRBV10-2, the J gene TRBJ1-3; maybe TRBD1 (5 bases). This CDR3 is built from 14 residues. The germline gives CDR1 WSHSY, CDR2 SAAADI. CDR3 nucleotides: TGTGCCAGCAGTTCGGACATCGCTGGAAACACCATATATTTT. This gives the protein CASSSDIAGNTIYF.